Following are 18 T cell receptor beta chains from one sample sequenced in a study of shared clonotypes between healthy human individuals. Clones were read by immunoSEQ multiplex PCR, and TCRdb kept only the in-frame ones, dropping some. The sample consists of over 1.5 million clones, under 99% of them appearing once. The source material was naive CD4+ T cells sorted from blood. Specified subset: CD45RA+ positively selected. Receptors originate from a man under 40 in good health.

The chain joins TRBV5-1 to TRBJ2-5; 7 nucleotides agree with TRBD2. The length of the CDR3 is 13 residues. Looked up from germline, CDR1 is SGHRS and CDR2 is YFSETQ. V lost 4 bases, J lost 5 bases, and 5 bases stayed unmatched. CDR3 sequence reads: CASSKMGGETQYF. The CDR3, as DNA: TGCGCCAGCAGCAAAATGGGAGGGGAGACCCAGTACTTC.

The chain has TRBV5-1 and TRBJ2-7; TRBD2 matches at 7 bases. CDR3 length equals 15 residues. V lost 4 bases, J lost 2 bases, and 9 bases stayed unmatched. Germline CDR1 and CDR2: SGHRS and YFSETQ. The CDR3 DNA follows: TGCGCCAGCAGCCCGAGAGCGGGAAACCCCTACGAGCAGTACTTC. It encodes CASSPRAGNPYEQYF.

In regard to this clone: Other DNA sequences of this sample code for an identical CDR3. V is TRBV2 and J is TRBJ2-7, with a tentative D call TRBD1 (6 bases). The V and J ends lost 6 bases and 2 bases respectively, with 8 bases between them. The CDR3 sequence is 12 residues long. The germline CDR1 and CDR2 sequences are SNHLY and FYNNEI. The CDR3 nucleotides are TGTGCCAGCAGGGACAGTACCTACGAGCAGTACTTC. It specifies CASRDSTYEQYF.

The V gene is TRBV5-6, the J gene TRBJ1-2; D is undetermined. Germline CDR1 and CDR2: SGHDT and YYEEEE. The CDR3 covers 10 residues. Trimming took 2 bases from V and 7 from J, leaving 3 bases between them. CDR3 sequence reads: CASSFCGYTF. The CDR3, as DNA: TGTGCCAGCAGCTTTTGTGGCTACACCTTC.

A single count supports this clone. V is TRBV5-4 and J is TRBJ2-4, with 7 bases aligning to TRBD2. V gave up 5 bases and J gave up 7 bases; unmatched junction bases: 15. The CDR3 is made up of 16 amino acids. Germline V gene sequence: CDR1 SGHNT, CDR2 YYREEE (reference sequence). In DNA form, the CDR3 reads TGTGCCAGCAGTTATGGAGGGCGGGGGAGCGTGAACATTCAGTACTTC. Residues: CASSYGGRGSVNIQYF.

This clone was seen only once. The J gene is TRBJ1-3, the V gene TRBV10-3, with D unresolved. There are 12 residues in the CDR3. Germline CDR1 and CDR2: ENHRY and SYGVKD. Between the trimmed V and J ends, which lost 3 bases and 4 bases, there was a span of 4 bases. CDR3 nucleotide sequence: TGTGCCATCAGTGAAGTGGGAAACACCATATATTTT. Its protein is CAISEVGNTIYF.

The chain combines TRBV29-1 with TRBJ2-7; TRBD2 matches 8 bases. V was clipped by 7 bases and J by 5 bases; unmatched bases: 13. CDR3 length: 14 residues. Germline values: CDR1 SQVTM, CDR2 ANQGSEA. The CDR3 region has the DNA TGCAGCGCGAAAACCGGGACTAGGCAGGACGAGCAGTACTTC. Its protein is CSAKTGTRQDEQYF.

This sequence joins TRBV5-5 and TRBJ2-7; tentative D call: TRBD1 (7 bases). The CDR3 length is 14 residues. The V end was cut by 5 bases, the J end by 4 bases, with 16 bases between. The germline V gene encodes CDR1 SGHKS and CDR2 YYEKEE (reference sequence). CDR3 amino acids: CASSTLRGRYEQYF. CDR3 nucleotide sequence: TGTGCCAGCAGTACCCTCAGGGGGAGGTACGAGCAGTACTTC.

This chain uses TRBV29-1 with TRBJ1-1; possibly TRBD1 for D (5 bases). Germline-derived CDR1 and CDR2 are SQVTM and ANQGSEA. Deletions cut 5 bases from V and 5 bases from J, with 18 bases between. The CDR3 length is 14 residues. This chain's CDR3 is CSVYQGPAGTEAFF. CDR3 DNA: TGCAGCGTTTATCAGGGCCCCGCGGGGACTGAAGCTTTCTTT.

The chain links TRBV5-5 to TRBJ2-2; tentatively, D is TRBD2 (6 bases). CDR3 length equals 14 residues. CDR1 and CDR2 from the germline V gene are SGHKS and YYEKEE (reference sequence). Trimming took off 2 bases at V and 5 bases at J, with 10 bases between the two ends. The CDR3 region is CASSFSGGTGELFF. The CDR3 DNA follows: TGTGCCAGCAGCTTTTCAGGAGGGACCGGGGAGCTGTTTTTT. Variable domain in full (rest from reference TRBV5-5 and TRBJ2-2): DAGVTQSPTHLIKTRGQQVTLRCSPISGHKSVSWYQQVLGQGPQFIFQYYEKEERGRGNFPDRFSARQFPNYSSELNVNALLLGDSALYLCASSFSGGTGELFFGEGSRLTVL.

CDR3 residues: CASRTYRNNEQFF. CDR3 sequence (DNA): TGTGCCAGCAGGACCTATAGGAACAATGAGCAGTTCTTC. The V gene is TRBV7-2, the J gene TRBJ2-1; unclear D gene. CDR3 size: 13 residues. Germline lookup yields CDR1 SGHTA and CDR2 FQGNSA. V lost 6 bases and J lost 5, with 11 bases in between. The full variable domain, completed using reference TRBV7-2 and TRBJ2-1, is GAGVSQSPSNKVTEKGKDVELRCDPISGHTALYWYRQSLGQGLEFLIYFQGNSAPDKSGLPSDRFSAERTGGSVSTLTIQRTQQEDSAVYLCASRTYRNNEQFFGPGTRLTVL.

This chain links TRBV5-1 with TRBJ2-1; no clear D gene. CDR3 length: 15 residues. The V gene lost 0 bases and the J gene lost 4 bases, with 11 bases spanning the gap. Germline values: CDR1 SGHRS, CDR2 YFSETQ. The CDR3 bases are TGCGCCAGCAGCTTGGTTACGGGCGGATACAATGAGCAGTTCTTC. Encoded protein: CASSLVTGGYNEQFF.

The chain joins TRBV19 to TRBJ2-1; 7 positions match TRBD2. In germline, CDR1 is LNHDA, CDR2 SQIVND (reference sequence). Trimming removed 2 bases from V and 0 bases from J; junction bases left unmatched: 4. CDR3 length: 16 residues. The CDR3 region is CASSIRPSGSYNEQFF. CDR3 coding DNA: TGTGCCAGTAGTATAAGGCCTAGCGGCTCCTACAATGAGCAGTTCTTC. The full variable domain, with the rest looked up from reference TRBV19 and TRBJ2-1, is DGGITQSPKYLFRKEGQNVTLSCEQNLNHDAMYWYRQDPGQGLRLIYYSQIVNDFQKGDIAEGYSVSREKKESFPLTVTSAQKNPTAFYLCASSIRPSGSYNEQFFGPGTRLTVL.

The V gene is TRBV27, the J gene TRBJ2-1; D gene unclear. V was pared by 5 bases and J by 0 bases, with 11 bases between. CDR1 is MNHEY, CDR2 SMNVEV, per germline (reference sequence). The length of the CDR3 is 15 residues. The CDR3 sequence: CASSPRTLSYNEQFF. CDR3 sequence (DNA): TGTGCCAGCAGTCCGCGGACCCTCTCCTACAATGAGCAGTTCTTC.

The chain is built from TRBV28 and TRBJ2-7, with D possibly matching TRBD1 (5 bases). The CDR3 runs to 15 residues. V was trimmed by 3 bases and J by 2 bases, leaving 14 bases between them. In germline, CDR1 is MDHEN, CDR2 SYDVKM. The CDR3 DNA reads TGTGCCAGCAGTTTTAGGCCTGACAGACCCTACGAGCAGTACTTC. Translating gives CASSFRPDRPYEQYF.

The rearrangement joins TRBV19 to TRBJ1-5; D not resolved. Germline CDR1 and CDR2: LNHDA and SQIVND (reference sequence). The ends were cut back, 4 bases at V and 0 bases at J, with 7 bases in the middle. There are 14 residues in the CDR3. CDR3 nucleotide sequence: TGTGCCAGTAGTACGGACGGTAGCAATCAGCCCCAGCATTTT. Amino acid sequence: CASSTDGSNQPQHF.

This chain uses TRBV28 with TRBJ2-5; possibly TRBD1 for D (6 bases). Trimming shortened V by 6 bases and J by 4 bases, and 12 bases separated the two germline ends. The CDR3 contains 13 residues. Germline loops: CDR1 MDHEN, CDR2 SYDVKM. The CDR3 nucleotides are TGTGCCAGCAGAGCGATGGGGGCAGAGACCCAGTACTTC. Its translation is CASRAMGAETQYF.

This clone was picked up a small number of times. The chain is built from TRBV7-2 and TRBJ2-7; D is uncertain. The CDR3 is 12 amino acids. Trimming took 5 bases from V and 9 from J, leaving 14 bases between them. Germline lookup yields CDR1 SGHTA and CDR2 FQGNSA. Here the CDR3 reads CASSPTRSAQYF. The DNA of the CDR3 is TGTGCCAGCAGCCCGACAAGGTCGGCGCAGTACTTC. Combining the CDR3 with reference TRBV7-2 and TRBJ2-7 gives the whole variable domain GAGVSQSPSNKVTEKGKDVELRCDPISGHTALYWYRQSLGQGLEFLIYFQGNSAPDKSGLPSDRFSAERTGGSVSTLTIQRTQQEDSAVYLCASSPTRSAQYFGPGTRLTVT.